Listed below are T cell receptor beta chains from one sample, sequenced in a study of spatial heterogeneity in lung cancer. MiXCR was run by TCRdb on the 5' RACE reads, yielding one entry per CDR3 protein. The sample lists 20,000 to 25,000 distinct CDR3 sequences, about 4.6% occurring once. The material sequenced was PBMCs, taken at surgery. The source of these receptors is a male donor with early-stage non-small cell lung cancer. The CDR3 runs from the conserved cysteine through the conserved F or W. Fields, in order: V gene, CDR3 length, clone size, J gene, CDR3 protein. Size tells how often a clone was seen (once, few, many) or the class of an expanded clone, and some rows leave it out.

v_gene: TRBV27
len: 14
abundance: few
j_gene: TRBJ1-1
CDR3aa: CASRTGTQNTEAFF

v_gene: TRBV19
len: 15
abundance: many
j_gene: TRBJ1-2
CDR3aa: CASSGRDGINYGYTF

v_gene: TRBV29-1
len: 16
abundance: medium-sized
j_gene: TRBJ2-5
CDR3aa: CSARRGREGVGETQYF

v_gene: TRBV7-3
len: 13
abundance: many
j_gene: TRBJ2-1
CDR3aa: CASSLKGDNEQFF

v_gene: TRBV28
len: 15
abundance: many
j_gene: TRBJ1-2
CDR3aa: CASRAGTGTRVGYTF

v_gene: TRBV29-1
len: 15
abundance: medium-sized
j_gene: TRBJ2-3
CDR3aa: CSVEDRGAYTDTQYF

v_gene: TRBV4-2
len: 16
abundance: many
j_gene: TRBJ1-2
CDR3aa: CASSQDITGSFYGYTF

v_gene: TRBV27
len: 13
abundance: many
j_gene: TRBJ2-7
CDR3aa: CASSLAWTYEQYF

v_gene: TRBV7-9
len: 15
abundance: NA
j_gene: TRBJ2-2
CDR3aa: CASSVTGSDAGELFF

v_gene: TRBV10-3
len: 15
abundance: many
j_gene: TRBJ2-1
CDR3aa: CAIRGLAMSYNEQFF

v_gene: TRBV20-1
len: 13
abundance: many
j_gene: TRBJ1-2
CDR3aa: CSARRARTNGYTF

v_gene: TRBV5-6
len: 16
abundance: many
j_gene: TRBJ2-5
CDR3aa: CASSSLGGRGAETQYF

v_gene: TRBV10-3
len: 14
abundance: few
j_gene: TRBJ2-5
CDR3aa: CAISDGTGEETQYF

v_gene: TRBV28
len: 15
abundance: many
j_gene: TRBJ2-7
CDR3aa: CASSLVTSGRGEQYF

v_gene: TRBV5-4
len: 16
abundance: many
j_gene: TRBJ1-1
CDR3aa: CASNQEGFGMDTEAFF

v_gene: TRBV28
len: 15
abundance: many
j_gene: TRBJ1-3
CDR3aa: CASSLWDSSGNTIYF

v_gene: TRBV28
len: 20
abundance: NA
j_gene: TRBJ1-6
CDR3aa: CASSFPPFGSLSSYNSPLHF

v_gene: TRBV7-9
len: 15
abundance: NA
j_gene: TRBJ1-2
CDR3aa: CASRPLQASNYGYTF

v_gene: TRBV10-2
len: 14
abundance: many
j_gene: TRBJ2-5
CDR3aa: CASSDIGREETQYF

v_gene: TRBV18
len: 14
abundance: many
j_gene: TRBJ2-7
CDR3aa: CASSPLTSGSEQYF

v_gene: TRBV27
len: 13
abundance: many
j_gene: TRBJ1-5
CDR3aa: CASSLSVGQPQHF

v_gene: TRBV6-5
len: 15
abundance: many
j_gene: TRBJ2-7
CDR3aa: CASSERGRLSYEQYF

v_gene: TRBV5-6
len: 15
abundance: many
j_gene: TRBJ1-2
CDR3aa: CASTRGGAGTGGYTF

v_gene: TRBV5-1
len: 13
abundance: many
j_gene: TRBJ2-7
CDR3aa: CASSLFTPYEQYF

v_gene: TRBV2
len: 17
abundance: NA
j_gene: TRBJ1-4
CDR3aa: CASSDLQGTGMDEKLFF

v_gene: TRBV2
len: 13
abundance: many
j_gene: TRBJ2-7
CDR3aa: CASTLTDDYEQYF

v_gene: TRBV5-1
len: 16
abundance: many
j_gene: TRBJ1-1
CDR3aa: CASSSDRGLSSTEAFF

v_gene: TRBV28
len: 13
abundance: many
j_gene: TRBJ1-1
CDR3aa: CASTPGVGTEAFF

v_gene: TRBV5-5
len: 14
abundance: many
j_gene: TRBJ2-5
CDR3aa: CASSYGTGPETQYF

v_gene: TRBV5-1
len: 15
abundance: many
j_gene: TRBJ1-2
CDR3aa: CASSLGSGQIYGYTF

v_gene: TRBV20-1
len: 14
abundance: many
j_gene: TRBJ2-7
CDR3aa: CSAFRTGLAIKQYF

v_gene: TRBV12-3/TRBV12-4
len: 14
abundance: NA
j_gene: TRBJ2-7
CDR3aa: CASSFLAGSYEQYF

v_gene: TRBV15
len: 16
abundance: many
j_gene: TRBJ2-5
CDR3aa: CATSTRTGRLLETQYF

v_gene: TRBV4-1
len: 15
abundance: many
j_gene: TRBJ1-2
CDR3aa: CASSRSVTSDYGYTF

v_gene: TRBV9
len: 15
abundance: NA
j_gene: TRBJ2-1
CDR3aa: CASSADRGRYNEQFF

v_gene: TRBV5-1
len: 15
abundance: many
j_gene: TRBJ2-1
CDR3aa: CASSLRASENNEQFF

v_gene: TRBV9
len: 15
abundance: medium-sized
j_gene: TRBJ1-5
CDR3aa: CASSVTGNGNQPQHF

v_gene: TRBV11-2
len: 16
abundance: many
j_gene: TRBJ1-2
CDR3aa: CASSSINDRDNYGYTF

v_gene: TRBV20-1
len: 13
abundance: many
j_gene: TRBJ1-1
CDR3aa: CSARGGVRTEAFF

v_gene: TRBV4-1
len: 15
abundance: many
j_gene: TRBJ2-3
CDR3aa: CASSQAGTSTDTQYF

v_gene: TRBV24-1
len: 17
abundance: many
j_gene: TRBJ2-1
CDR3aa: CATSDWGTVSSYNEQFF

v_gene: TRBV29-1
len: 14
abundance: medium-sized
j_gene: TRBJ1-5
CDR3aa: CSVGGDWDDQPQHF

v_gene: TRBV21-1
len: 19
abundance: many
j_gene: TRBJ2-1
CDR3aa: CASSKRRLAGGSSYNEQFF

v_gene: TRBV15
len: 15
abundance: many
j_gene: TRBJ2-5
CDR3aa: CATSRKTVPVETQYF

v_gene: TRBV28
len: 12
abundance: many
j_gene: TRBJ1-1
CDR3aa: CASSFNRNLAFF

v_gene: TRBV3-1
len: 15
abundance: NA
j_gene: TRBJ2-4
CDR3aa: CASSQEKGQGNIQYF

v_gene: TRBV7-9
len: 14
abundance: medium-sized
j_gene: TRBJ2-7
CDR3aa: CASSRDSLTYEQYF

v_gene: TRBV30
len: 14
abundance: NA
j_gene: TRBJ1-1
CDR3aa: CAWSRPRGNTEAFF

v_gene: TRBV28
len: 18
abundance: medium-sized
j_gene: TRBJ2-1
CDR3aa: CASIYGTRRRSTYNEQFF

v_gene: TRBV11-1
len: 16
abundance: few
j_gene: TRBJ1-3
CDR3aa: CASSLLSGSSGNTIYF

v_gene: TRBV6-6
len: 16
abundance: medium-sized
j_gene: TRBJ1-5
CDR3aa: CASSPEGFSSNQPQHF

v_gene: TRBV4-1
len: 15
abundance: many
j_gene: TRBJ2-3
CDR3aa: CASSPVQTSTDTQYF

v_gene: TRBV11-2
len: 14
abundance: many
j_gene: TRBJ2-2
CDR3aa: CASSSTGVGGELFF

v_gene: TRBV5-8
len: 16
abundance: many
j_gene: TRBJ1-5
CDR3aa: CASSLVGQGVTQPQHF